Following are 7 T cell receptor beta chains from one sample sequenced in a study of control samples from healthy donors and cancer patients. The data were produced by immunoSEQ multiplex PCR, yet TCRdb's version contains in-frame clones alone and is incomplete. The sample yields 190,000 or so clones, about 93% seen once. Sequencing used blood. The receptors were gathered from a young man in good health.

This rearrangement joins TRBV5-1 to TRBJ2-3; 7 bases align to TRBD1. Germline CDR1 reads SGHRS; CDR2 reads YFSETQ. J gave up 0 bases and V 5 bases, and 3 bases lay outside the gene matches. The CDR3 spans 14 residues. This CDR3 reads CASSEGASTDTQYF. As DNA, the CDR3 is TGCGCCAGCAGTGAGGGGGCGAGCACAGATACGCAGTATTTT.

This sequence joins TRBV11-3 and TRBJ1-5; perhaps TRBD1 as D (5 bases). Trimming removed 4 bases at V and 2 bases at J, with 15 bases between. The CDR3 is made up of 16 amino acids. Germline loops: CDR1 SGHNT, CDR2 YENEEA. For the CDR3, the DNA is TGTGCCAGCAGCTCCCTCAGGGAGAACGGCAATCAGCCCCAGCATTTT. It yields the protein CASSSLRENGNQPQHF.

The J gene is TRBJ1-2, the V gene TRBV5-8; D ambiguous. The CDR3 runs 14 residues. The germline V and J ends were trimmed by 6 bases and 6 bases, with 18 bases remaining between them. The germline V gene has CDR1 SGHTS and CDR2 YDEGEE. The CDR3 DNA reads TGTGCCAGCACCGCTTCTGTGACACATCATGGCTACACCTTC. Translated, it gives CASTASVTHHGYTF.

The CDR3 loop reads CASSPVRGETQYF. The DNA of the CDR3 is TGTGCCAGCTCACCTGTTCGGGGCGAGACCCAGTACTTC. V and J are TRBV18 and TRBJ2-5, with D perhaps TRBD1 or TRBD2 (5 bases each). With 3 bases removed from V and 5 bases from J, the gap between germline ends came to 10 bases. The length of the CDR3 is 13 residues. Per the germline V gene, CDR1 is KGHSH and CDR2 is LQKENI.

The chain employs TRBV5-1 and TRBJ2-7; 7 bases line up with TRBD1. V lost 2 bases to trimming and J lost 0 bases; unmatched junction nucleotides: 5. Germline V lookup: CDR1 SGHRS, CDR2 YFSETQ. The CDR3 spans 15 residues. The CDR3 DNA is TGCGCCAGCAGCTTTTTCCCAGGGGGCTCCTACGAGCAGTACTTC. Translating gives CASSFFPGGSYEQYF.

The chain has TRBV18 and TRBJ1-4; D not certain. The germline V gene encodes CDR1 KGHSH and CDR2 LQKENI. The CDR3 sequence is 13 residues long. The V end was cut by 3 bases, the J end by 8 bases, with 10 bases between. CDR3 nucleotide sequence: TGTGCCAGCTCACCGTGGGCTGACGAAAAACTGTTTTTT. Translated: CASSPWADEKLFF.

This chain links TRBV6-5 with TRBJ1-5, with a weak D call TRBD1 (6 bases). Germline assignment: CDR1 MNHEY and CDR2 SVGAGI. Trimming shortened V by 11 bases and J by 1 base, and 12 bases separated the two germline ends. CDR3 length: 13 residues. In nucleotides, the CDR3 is TGTGCCGGATCAACAGGGAGCAATCAGCCCCAGCATTTT. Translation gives CAGSTGSNQPQHF.